The 17 T cell receptor beta chains below were found in one sample sequenced in a study of beta chain features in type 1 diabetes. Study-wide results and limits: All four CD4+ subsets of Type 1 diabetes patients contained TCRB CDR3s that were moderately but significantly shorter.

Isolated RNA was reverse transcribed in full, so expressed TCRB transcripts were sequenced. TCRdb keeps only in-frame clones here, not all; method: immunoSEQ multiplex PCR. This table has hundreds of thousands of clones, over 11% appearing once. Their antigens remain unidentified. Sequences were obtained from naive CD4+ T cells from blood. These receptors all come from a man aged 30 to 39 with type 1 diabetes.

The chain couples TRBV4-3 to TRBJ1-2; weak D call: TRBD1 (5 bases). V lost 1 base and J 4 bases, leaving 16 bases between the germline ends. CDR3 size: 16 residues. CDR1 and CDR2 from the germline V gene are LGHNA and YSLEER. The CDR3 protein is CASSQVGGDTVYGYTF. The CDR3 coding sequence is TGCGCCAGCAGCCAAGTCGGGGGGGATACTGTCTATGGCTACACCTTC.

The genes are TRBV29-1 and TRBJ1-2; D is possibly TRBD1 (5 bases). CDR1 and CDR2 (germline): SQVTM, ANQGSEA. Trimming left V 4 bases short and J 3 bases short, with 18 bases between. The CDR3 runs 15 residues. CDR3 residues: CSVVPRQGSDYGYTF. The CDR3 nucleotides are TGCAGCGTTGTTCCCCGTCAGGGTAGTGACTATGGCTACACCTTC.

The CDR3 nucleotides read TGTGCCAGCAGTTACTCCAGGGGTGGGGACACTGAAGCTTTCTTT. Protein product: CASSYSRGGDTEAFF. The chain carries TRBV6-5 and TRBJ1-1; a possible D gene is TRBD1 (6 bases). V lost 0 bases and J 3 bases, leaving 11 bases between the germline ends. The CDR3 contains 15 residues. The germline gives CDR1 MNHEY, CDR2 SVGAGI.

This sequence joins TRBV27 and TRBJ1-2; D remains ambiguous. Germline values: CDR1 MNHEY, CDR2 SMNVEV (reference sequence). This CDR3 has 13 amino acids. The V end was cut by 4 bases, the J end by 3 bases, with 9 bases between. The CDR3, as DNA: TGTGCCAGCAGTTCAGCGGTTTACTATGGCTACACCTTC. The encoded protein is CASSSAVYYGYTF.

This chain uses TRBV7-9 with TRBJ2-7; a weak D match, TRBD2 (6 bases). The CDR3 covers 14 residues. CDR1 is SEHNR, CDR2 FQNEAQ, per germline (reference sequence). V dropped 4 bases and J dropped 4 bases, with 14 bases sitting between them. The CDR3 loop is CASSYPRGVYEQYF. CDR3 DNA sequence: TGTGCCAGCAGCTACCCCCGCGGGGTATACGAGCAGTACTTC.

The CDR3 reads CASSPGFGMNTEAFF. The CDR3 bases are TGTGCCAGCAGTCCCGGTTTCGGGATGAACACTGAAGCTTTCTTT. V usage is TRBV11-2 and J usage is TRBJ1-1; D gene uncertain. V lost 6 bases to trimming and J lost 0 bases, with 14 bases between them. The V gene's germline CDR1 is SGHAT and CDR2 FQNNGV. The CDR3 runs 15 residues.

The chain couples TRBV7-9 to TRBJ1-2; D call uncertain. This CDR3 has 17 amino acids. Germline V gene sequence: CDR1 SEHNR, CDR2 FQNEAQ (reference sequence). V shed 5 bases and J shed 1 base, with 20 bases lying between them. The CDR3 DNA follows: TGTGCCAGCAGCGCCAGCGTCCGGATCGGATATAACTATGGCTACACCTTC. Translating it yields CASSASVRIGYNYGYTF.

This clone was seen more than once but under ten times. The J gene is TRBJ2-3, the V gene TRBV30, with D possibly matching TRBD2 (6 bases). V dropped 5 bases and J dropped 0 bases, with 12 bases sitting between them. The CDR3 spans 14 residues. CDR1 is GTSNPN and CDR2 is SVGIG in the germline V gene (reference sequence). The CDR3 sequence: CAWAIGTSTDTQYF. CDR3 DNA sequence: TGTGCCTGGGCAATCGGGACTAGCACAGATACGCAGTATTTT.

The chain has TRBV5-1 and TRBJ2-5; D unresolved. CDR3 size: 14 residues. V lost 0 bases, J lost 1 base, and 7 bases lay in between. Germline CDR1 and CDR2: SGHRS and YFSETQ. The DNA for the CDR3 is TGCGCCAGCAGCTTGGGGGCGTTCCAAGAGACCCAGTACTTC. It codes for CASSLGAFQETQYF.

The rearrangement uses TRBV18 and TRBJ1-5, with D hard to call. The CDR3 spans 15 residues. Germline V lookup: CDR1 KGHSH, CDR2 LQKENI. Trimming took 2 bases from V and 1 from J, leaving 9 bases between them. CDR3 sequence: CASSPMGRSNQPQHF. The CDR3, as DNA: TGTGCCAGCTCACCAATGGGCAGGAGCAATCAGCCCCAGCATTTT.

This clone occurred a few times. Because the CDR3's place on the DNA is in doubt, the DNA is left out and the CDR3 is given as listed by TCRdb. This sequence joins TRBV5-4 and TRBJ2-1; the table's D gene call, TRBD1, was not cross checked with the DNA. Termini included, the CDR3 measures 12 amino acids. The V gene's germline CDR1 is SGHNT and CDR2 YYREEE (reference sequence). CDR3 protein: CASSQVGTGALF.

This clone showed up just a few times. The V call is TRBV7-2, the J call TRBJ1-3, with a weak D call TRBD1 (5 bases). V was pared by 4 bases and J by 0 bases, with 7 bases between. Germline CDR1 is SGHTA and CDR2 is FQGNSA. There are 14 residues in the CDR3. The DNA for the CDR3 is TGTGCCAGCAGCTCGACAGTCTCTGGAAACACCATATATTTT. Translated: CASSSTVSGNTIYF.

Only a few counts were recorded for this clone. This chain joins TRBV4-3 and TRBJ2-7; D is ambiguous. CDR3 length equals 13 residues. From germline, CDR1 is LGHNA and CDR2 YSLEER. V lost 0 bases and J lost 3, with 6 bases in between. The CDR3 DNA reads as TGCGCCAGCAGCCAAGAAAACTTCTACGAGCAGTACTTC. Amino acid sequence: CASSQENFYEQYF.

The gene calls are TRBV4-1 and TRBJ1-1, with a possible D match to TRBD1 (5 bases). Trimming stripped 4 bases from V and 0 bases from J, with 15 bases between. The CDR3 covers 16 residues. The germline V gene encodes CDR1 MGHRA and CDR2 YSYEKL. CDR3 in amino acids: CASSPSAGLMNTEAFF. The DNA of the CDR3 is TGCGCCAGCAGCCCCTCGGCAGGGCTCATGAACACTGAAGCTTTCTTT.

This clone was counted between two and nine times. This chain links TRBV4-3 with TRBJ2-2; TRBD2 matches at 8 bases. Germline CDR1 and CDR2: LGHNA and YSLEER. V dropped 4 bases and J dropped 6; count of bases not matched to a gene: 16. The CDR3 extends over 18 amino acids. The CDR3 nucleotides are TGCGCCAGCAGCCCTCTGTCCAGCGGGAGTGGTTTCGCCGGGGAGCTGTTTTTT. Protein sequence: CASSPLSSGSGFAGELFF.

This clone was observed a handful of times. The chain is built from TRBV2 and TRBJ1-1; tentatively, D is TRBD1 (5 bases). The length of the CDR3 is 12 residues. The V and J ends lost 8 bases and 5 bases respectively, with 12 bases between them. Germline V gene data show CDR1 as SNHLY and CDR2 as FYNNEI. CDR3: CASRQSWTEAFF. The CDR3 region has the DNA TGTGCCAGCCGACAGTCCTGGACTGAAGCTTTCTTT. Full variable domain (missing parts from reference TRBV2 and TRBJ1-1): EPEVTQTPSHQVTQMGQEVILRCVPISNHLYFYWYRQILGQKVEFLVSFYNNEISEKSEIFDDQFSVERPDGSNFTLKIRSTKLEDSAMYFCASRQSWTEAFFGQGTRLTVV.

The V gene is TRBV15, the J gene TRBJ2-7, with a tentative D call TRBD1 (5 bases). CDR1 is LNHNV, CDR2 YYDKDF, per germline (reference sequence). V lost 5 bases and J 6 bases, leaving 17 bases between the germline ends. This CDR3 contains 14 residues. CDR3 region: CATSLDMGSPEQYF. The CDR3 DNA reads TGTGCCACCAGCCTGGACATGGGGTCGCCCGAGCAGTACTTC. The full variable domain, in which reference TRBV15 and TRBJ2-7 provide the parts outside the CDR3, is DAMVIQNPRYQVTQFGKPVTLSCSQTLNHNVMYWYQQKSSQAPKLLFHYYDKDFNNEADTPDNFQSRRPNTSFCFLDIRSPGLGDTAMYLCATSLDMGSPEQYFGPGTRLTVT.